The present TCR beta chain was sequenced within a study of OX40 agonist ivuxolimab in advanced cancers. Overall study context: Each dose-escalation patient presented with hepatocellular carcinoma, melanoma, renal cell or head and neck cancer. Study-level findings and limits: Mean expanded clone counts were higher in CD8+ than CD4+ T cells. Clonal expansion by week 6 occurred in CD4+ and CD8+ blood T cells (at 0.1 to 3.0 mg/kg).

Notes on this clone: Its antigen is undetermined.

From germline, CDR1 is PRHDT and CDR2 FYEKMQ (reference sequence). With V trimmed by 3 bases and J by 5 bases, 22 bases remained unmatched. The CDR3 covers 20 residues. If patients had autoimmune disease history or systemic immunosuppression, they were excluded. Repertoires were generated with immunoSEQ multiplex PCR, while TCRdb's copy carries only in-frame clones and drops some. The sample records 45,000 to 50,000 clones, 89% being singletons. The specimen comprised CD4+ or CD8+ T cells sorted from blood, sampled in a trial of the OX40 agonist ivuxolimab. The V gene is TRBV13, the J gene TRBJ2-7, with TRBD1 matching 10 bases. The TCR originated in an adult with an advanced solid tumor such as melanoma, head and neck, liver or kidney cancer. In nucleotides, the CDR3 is TGTGCCAGCAGCTTCTACGCTCCGGGACAGGGGCCCATCGGGGCGGACGAGCAGTACTTC. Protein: CASSFYAPGQGPIGADEQYF. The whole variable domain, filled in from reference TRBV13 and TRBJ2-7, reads AAGVIQSPRHLIKEKRETATLKCYPIPRHDTVYWYQQGPGQDPQFLISFYEKMQSDKGSIPDRFSAQQFSDYHSELNMSSLELGDSALYFCASSFYAPGQGPIGADEQYFGPGTRLTVT.